This is a list of T cell receptor beta chains from one sample in a study of shared clonotypes between healthy human individuals. Clones were read by immunoSEQ multiplex PCR, and TCRdb kept only the in-frame ones, dropping some. This table holds some 1.5 million clones, 98% found once. Sequenced: naive CD4+ T cells sorted from blood. Source of these receptors: a man in his thirties or forties in good health. The CDR3 runs from the conserved cysteine through the conserved F or W. Fields, in order: clone size, V gene, D gene, J gene, CDR3 protein, CDR3 DNA. The D gene is left open where the match is weak. Some rows have no size entry. The others give once, few or many, or a class for an expanded clone.

>NA|TRBV7-9|NA|TRBJ2-1
CASSLLLASEAYNEQFF
TGTGCCAGCAGCCTTCTACTTGCTAGCGAAGCCTACAATGAGCAGTTCTTC
>NA|TRBV2|NA|TRBJ1-1
CASSEAAGTEAFF
TGTGCCAGCAGTGAAGCAGCGGGAACTGAAGCTTTCTTT
>NA|TRBV20-1|NA|TRBJ2-3
CSAGRADTQYF
TGCAGTGCGGGGCGGGCAGATACGCAGTATTTT
>NA|TRBV5-6|NA|TRBJ1-4
CASSLTGRGEKLFF
TGTGCCAGCAGCCTCACCGGTAGGGGAGAAAAACTGTTTTTT
>NA|TRBV27|NA|TRBJ2-5
CASSFRETQYF
TGTGCCAGCAGTTTTCGAGAGACCCAGTACTTC
>NA|TRBV2|NA|TRBJ2-5
CASSEQAYLAQYF
TGTGCCAGCAGTGAACAGGCATATTTGGCCCAGTACTTC
>NA|TRBV20-1|NA|TRBJ2-5
CSARPPGPQYF
TGCAGTGCCAGGCCTCCCGGGCCCCAGTACTTC
>NA|TRBV5-1|NA|TRBJ2-7
CASSLMWGSYEQYF
TGCGCCAGCAGCTTGATGTGGGGGTCCTACGAGCAGTACTTC
>NA|TRBV2|TRBD1|TRBJ2-1
CASSVDRGSHEQFF
TGTGCCAGCAGTGTGGACAGGGGTTCCCATGAGCAGTTCTTC
>once|TRBV4-3|TRBD1|TRBJ2-2
CASSQAGTGVNTGELFF
TGCGCCAGCAGCCAAGCCGGGACAGGGGTGAACACCGGGGAGCTGTTTTTT
>NA|TRBV7-2|NA|TRBJ1-4
CASSLGFPSSATNEKLFF
TGTGCCAGCAGCTTAGGTTTCCCTTCTTCTGCAACTAATGAAAAACTGTTTTTT
>NA|TRBV9|NA|TRBJ1-5
CASSDRQAGQPQHF
TGTGCCAGCAGCGACAGACAGGCGGGTCAGCCCCAGCATTTT
>NA|TRBV2|NA|TRBJ2-7
CASSEWGQGKYEQYF
TGTGCCAGCAGTGAATGGGGGCAGGGAAAGTACGAGCAGTACTTC
>NA|TRBV7-2|NA|TRBJ2-2
CASSFGGNTGELFF
TGTGCCAGCAGCTTCGGGGGGAACACCGGGGAGCTGTTTTTT
>NA|TRBV19|TRBD2|TRBJ2-7
CASTPGASGGSYEQYF
TGTGCCAGTACCCCGGGGGCTAGCGGGGGATCCTACGAGCAGTACTTC
>NA|TRBV5-1|NA|TRBJ2-7
CASSQERAVYEQYF
TGCGCCAGCAGCCAAGAGAGAGCGGTCTACGAGCAGTACTTC
>NA|TRBV29-1|TRBD2|TRBJ2-1
CSVEVGLHLNEQFF
TGCAGCGTTGAAGTGGGACTACACCTCAATGAGCAGTTCTTC
>NA|TRBV7-6|NA|TRBJ2-5
CASSLYMGAQYF
TGTGCCAGCAGCTTATACATGGGAGCCCAGTACTTC
>NA|TRBV15|NA|TRBJ2-7
CATRDRRGNSYEQYF
TGTGCCACCAGAGATCGAAGGGGTAACTCCTACGAGCAGTACTTC
>NA|TRBV27|NA|TRBJ1-4
CASSLVATNEKLFF
TGTGCCAGCAGTTTGGTAGCAACTAATGAAAAACTGTTTTTT
>once|TRBV7-9|TRBD1|TRBJ1-5
CASSLAPGGAEQPQHF
TGTGCCAGCAGCTTAGCTCCAGGGGGCGCGGAACAGCCCCAGCATTTT
>NA|TRBV29-1|TRBD1|TRBJ2-1
CSVPDRAKDEQFF
TGCAGCGTACCTGACAGGGCGAAGGATGAGCAGTTCTTC
>NA|TRBV20-1|NA|TRBJ2-5
CSARRETQYF
TGCAGTGCTAGAAGGGAGACCCAGTACTTC
>NA|TRBV7-9|NA|TRBJ2-7
CASSRWGSGPLEQYF
TGTGCCAGCAGCCGATGGGGGTCAGGCCCCCTCGAGCAGTACTTC
>few|TRBV11-2|NA|TRBJ2-7
CASSLDSYEQYF
TGTGCCAGCAGCTTAGACAGCTACGAGCAGTACTTC
>NA|TRBV10-1|NA|TRBJ2-7
CASSDPGTPSYEQYF
TGCGCCAGCAGTGACCCCGGGACACCGTCCTACGAGCAGTACTTC
>NA|TRBV2|NA|TRBJ2-2
CASSEWGTGELFF
TGTGCCAGCAGTGAATGGGGCACCGGGGAGCTGTTTTTT
>NA|TRBV6-6|TRBD1|TRBJ2-1
CASSTSRDRGNEQFF
TGTGCCAGCAGTACAAGCCGGGACAGAGGCAATGAGCAGTTCTTC
>NA|TRBV11-2|TRBD2|TRBJ2-3
CASSGSSPLAGGRTDTQYF
TGTGCCAGCAGCGGATCATCCCCACTAGCGGGAGGACGCACAGATACGCAGTATTTT
>NA|TRBV14|TRBD2|TRBJ2-2
CASSQDPRTSVNTGELFF
TGTGCCAGCAGCCAAGACCCCCGGACTAGCGTTAACACCGGGGAGCTGTTTTTT
>NA|TRBV27|TRBD2|TRBJ2-1
CASSLLGGRANEQFF
TGTGCCAGCAGTTTATTAGGCGGGAGGGCCAATGAGCAGTTCTTC
>NA|TRBV5-1|NA|TRBJ2-7
CASRRAAGSPSSYEQYF
TGCGCCAGCAGGCGAGCAGCAGGGTCTCCCTCGTCATACGAGCAGTACTTC
>NA|TRBV27|NA|TRBJ2-2
CASSSRWMNTGELFF
TGTGCCAGCAGTTCCCGATGGATGAACACCGGGGAGCTGTTTTTT
>NA|TRBV13|NA|TRBJ1-5
CASSFKRGDYSNQPQHF
TGTGCCAGCAGTTTCAAGCGGGGGGATTATAGCAATCAGCCCCAGCATTTT
>NA|TRBV7-3|NA|TRBJ2-2
CASSLLFDGGELFF
TGTGCCAGCAGCTTATTGTTCGATGGCGGGGAGCTGTTTTTT
>NA|TRBV6-1|TRBD2|TRBJ2-1
CASTSGRSNEQFF
TGTGCCAGTACTAGCGGGAGGTCCAATGAGCAGTTCTTC
>NA|TRBV10-3|NA|TRBJ1-3
CAIRGVPGNTIYF
TGTGCCATCAGGGGCGTACCTGGAAACACCATATATTTT
>NA|TRBV18|NA|TRBJ1-4
CASSPWGVEEKLFF
TGTGCCAGCTCACCCTGGGGGGTGGAAGAAAAACTGTTTTTT
>NA|TRBV19|NA|TRBJ2-5
CASSWTGSLAGLPQYF
TGTGCCAGTAGCTGGACAGGGTCTCTAGCGGGGCTCCCCCAGTACTTC
>NA|TRBV6-4|NA|TRBJ1-1
CASSDSVCRTEAFF
TGTGCCAGCAGTGACTCGGTTTGCCGCACTGAAGCTTTCTTT
>NA|TRBV19|NA|TRBJ2-3
CASSISAGLFPGTQYF
TGTGCCAGTAGTATTTCTGCGGGACTTTTTCCTGGTACGCAGTATTTT
>NA|TRBV11-2|NA|TRBJ1-1
CASSFRNTEAFF
TGTGCCAGCAGCTTTAGGAACACTGAAGCTTTCTTT
>NA|TRBV28|NA|TRBJ1-3
CASSLFQGTGNTIYF
TGTGCCAGCAGTTTATTTCAGGGTACTGGAAACACCATATATTTT
>NA|TRBV5-1|TRBD1|TRBJ1-1
CASSGQGNTEAFF
TGCGCCAGCTCGGGACAGGGGAACACTGAAGCTTTCTTT
>NA|TRBV27|TRBD2|TRBJ2-3
CASSPRLAGHTDTQYF
TGTGCCAGCAGTCCCCGACTAGCCGGTCATACAGATACGCAGTATTTT
>NA|TRBV4-1|NA|TRBJ2-1
CASSRITGTEGNEQFF
TGCGCCAGCAGCCGTATAACCGGGACGGAGGGCAATGAGCAGTTCTTC
>NA|TRBV7-3|TRBD2|TRBJ2-1
CASSTSGLAADNEQFF
TGTGCCAGCAGCACCTCGGGACTAGCGGCGGACAATGAGCAGTTCTTC
>NA|TRBV28|NA|TRBJ1-2
CASSFADYGYTF
TGTGCCAGCAGTTTCGCGGATTATGGCTACACCTTC